This TCR beta chain was recorded in a study of T-cell memory formation after mild COVID-19. Findings and caveats of the study: Shrinking CD4+ clones resided mostly in CM and EM, and CD8+ ones in EMRA. Some SARS-CoV-2-responding clones were already detected in memory before infection. Clonal second-wave expansions that peaked on day 37 had unconfirmed SARS-CoV-2 specificity.

This clonotype has a count of ten or more. Its specificity is unknown. Germline CDR1 is SGHTA and CDR2 is FQGTGA. The CDR3 is 13 amino acids. Trimming took 2 bases from V and 5 from J; bases not matched to a gene: 2. TCRdb re-called the 5' RACE reads with MiXCR, one entry per CDR3 protein. The sample holds roughly 51,000 distinct CDR3 sequences, around 7.3% seen once. The specimen sequenced was PBMCs or a T cell subset sorted from them (not recorded which). This receptor was identified in a man younger than 30 who had mild COVID-19 (a few samples of this study predate the infection). Cell type and time point are not known. The gene calls are TRBV7-3 and TRBJ2-5, with 7 bases aligning to TRBD1. The CDR3 spells CASSLQGEETQYF. CDR3 coding DNA: TGTGCCAGCAGCTTACAGGGGGAGGAGACCCAGTACTTC.